This entry describes one T cell receptor beta chain. The data belong to a study of blood T cell repertoires in COVID-19. Study context: From T cells, B-cell-depleted T cells, or PBMCs came the material, which was cDNA or gDNA.

The germline gives CDR1 SGHTA, CDR2 FQGNSA. The V end lost 1 base, the J end lost 9 bases, and 16 bases lay between the germline ends. This CDR3 has 15 residues. Assay used: immunoSEQ multiplex PCR; TCRdb lists only in-frame clones, some missing. The repertoire holds around 69,000 clones, with about 84% as singletons. The rearrangement links TRBV7-2 to TRBJ1-5; TRBD1 might be the D (5 bases). Sequenced input: peripheral blood. This receptor was taken from a woman aged 60-75 years with acute or convalescent COVID-19. The CDR3 sequence is CASSLGQGLGRPQHF. The DNA for the CDR3 is TGTGCCAGCAGCTTAGGTCAGGGACTAGGTAGGCCCCAGCATTTT.